This T cell receptor beta chain is drawn from a study of identical twins. TCRdb fed the 5' RACE reads into MiXCR, producing one record per CDR3 protein. The sample gives about 530,000 distinct CDR3 sequences, about 20% of which show up once; around 0.47% is in the top ten. This clonotype was seen repeatedly, ten times or more. The junction departs from the called germline gene at one end, perhaps through a read error. This CDR3 region has 12 residues. Germline CDR1 reads MNHEY; CDR2 reads SMNVEV (reference sequence). A further study also used this sample, focusing on yellow fever vaccine responses in identical twins. That source adds: Vaccine T cell responses of twins reportedly seemed partly convergent and partly personalized.

This receptor was taken from a woman aged 18-30 years in good health. The sample comprised CD4+ T cells sorted from blood. The chain employs TRBV27 and TRBJ1-1, with D possibly matching TRBD1 (5 bases). The CDR3 here is CASSSPGTEAFF. CDR3 nucleotide sequence: TGCGCCAGCAGCTCCCCCGGGACGGAAGCTTTCTTT.